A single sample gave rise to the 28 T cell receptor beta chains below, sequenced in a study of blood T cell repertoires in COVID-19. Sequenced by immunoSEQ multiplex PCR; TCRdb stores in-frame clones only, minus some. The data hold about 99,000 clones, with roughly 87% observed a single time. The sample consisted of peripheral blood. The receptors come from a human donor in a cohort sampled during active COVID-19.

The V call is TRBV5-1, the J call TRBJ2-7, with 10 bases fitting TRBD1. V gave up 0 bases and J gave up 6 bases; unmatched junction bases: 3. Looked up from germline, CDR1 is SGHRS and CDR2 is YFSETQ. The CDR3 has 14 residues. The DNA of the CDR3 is TGCGCCAGCAGCTTGGCCGACAGGGGGCGCGAGCAGTACTTC. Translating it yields CASSLADRGREQYF.

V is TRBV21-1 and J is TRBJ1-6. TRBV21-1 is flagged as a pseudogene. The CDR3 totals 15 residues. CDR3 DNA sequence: TGTGCCAGCAGCAAAGCGGTCGTGCGAAATTCACCCCTCCACTTT. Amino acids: CASSKAVVRNSPLHF.

In DNA form, the CDR3 reads TGTGCCAGCAGCTACCTAAGCGGGAGGGCCGACAATGAGCAGTTCTTC. Its translation: CASSYLSGRADNEQFF. The chain employs TRBV11-2 and TRBJ2-1; TRBD2 aligns across 10 bases. This CDR3 is 16 amino acids long. The germline V gene encodes CDR1 SGHAT and CDR2 FQNNGV. V lost 4 bases and J lost 5; bases outside the gene matches: 8. The full variable domain, with the rest looked up from reference TRBV11-2 and TRBJ2-1, is EAGVAQSPRYKIIEKRQSVAFWCNPISGHATLYWYQQILGQGPKLLIQFQNNGVVDDSQLPKDRFSAERLKGVDSTLKIQPAKLEDSAVYLCASSYLSGRADNEQFFGPGTRLTVL.

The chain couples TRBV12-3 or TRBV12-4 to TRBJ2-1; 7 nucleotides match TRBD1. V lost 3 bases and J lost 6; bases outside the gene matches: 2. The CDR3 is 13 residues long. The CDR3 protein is CASSLGQSNEQFF. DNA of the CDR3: TGTGCCAGCAGTTTGGGACAGAGCAATGAGCAGTTCTTC.

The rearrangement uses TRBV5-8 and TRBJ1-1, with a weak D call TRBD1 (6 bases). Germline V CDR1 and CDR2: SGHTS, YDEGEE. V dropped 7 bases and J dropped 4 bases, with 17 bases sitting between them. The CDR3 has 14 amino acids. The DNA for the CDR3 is TGTGCCAGCCGAACGGGGGGGGGCGGCACTGAAGCTTTCTTT. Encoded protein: CASRTGGGGTEAFF.

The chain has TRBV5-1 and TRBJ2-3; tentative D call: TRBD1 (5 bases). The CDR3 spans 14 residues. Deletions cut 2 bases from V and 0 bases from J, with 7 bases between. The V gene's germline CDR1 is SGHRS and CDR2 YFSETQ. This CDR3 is CASSLQDSTDTQYF. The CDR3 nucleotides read TGCGCCAGCAGCTTACAGGACAGCACAGATACGCAGTATTTT.

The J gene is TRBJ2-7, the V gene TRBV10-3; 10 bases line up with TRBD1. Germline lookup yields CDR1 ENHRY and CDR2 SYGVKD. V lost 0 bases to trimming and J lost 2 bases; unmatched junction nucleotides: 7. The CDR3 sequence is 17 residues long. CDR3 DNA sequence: TGTGCCATCAGTGAGTCGGAAGGGACAGGGGCCGCCTACGAGCAGTACTTC. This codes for CAISESEGTGAAYEQYF.

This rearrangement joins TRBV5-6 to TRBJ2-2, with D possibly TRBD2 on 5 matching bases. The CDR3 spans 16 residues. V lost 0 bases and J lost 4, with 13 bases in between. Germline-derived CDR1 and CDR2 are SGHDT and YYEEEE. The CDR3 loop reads CASSLDGNSATGELFF. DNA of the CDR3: TGTGCCAGCAGCTTGGACGGGAACTCCGCCACCGGGGAGCTGTTTTTT.

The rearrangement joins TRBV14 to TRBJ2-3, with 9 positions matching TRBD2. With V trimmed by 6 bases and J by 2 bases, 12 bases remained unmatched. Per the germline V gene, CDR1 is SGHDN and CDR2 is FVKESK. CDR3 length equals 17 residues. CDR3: CASSPDLAGASTDTQYF. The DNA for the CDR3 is TGTGCCAGCAGTCCCGACTTAGCGGGGGCCTCCACAGATACGCAGTATTTT.

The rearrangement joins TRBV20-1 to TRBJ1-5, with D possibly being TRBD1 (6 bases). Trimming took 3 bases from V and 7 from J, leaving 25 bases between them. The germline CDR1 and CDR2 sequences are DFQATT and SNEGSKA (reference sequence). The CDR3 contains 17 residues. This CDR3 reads CSASFFGRGAATQPQHF. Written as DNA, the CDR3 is TGCAGTGCTAGTTTTTTTGGCCGGGGGGCGGCTACCCAGCCCCAGCATTTT.

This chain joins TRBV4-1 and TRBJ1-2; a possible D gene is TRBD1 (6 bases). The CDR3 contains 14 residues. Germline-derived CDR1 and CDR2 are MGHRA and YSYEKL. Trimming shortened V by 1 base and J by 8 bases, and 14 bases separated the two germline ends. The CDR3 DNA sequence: TGCGCCAGCAGCCAAGTTCCAGGGGTATACGGCTACACCTTC. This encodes CASSQVPGVYGYTF.

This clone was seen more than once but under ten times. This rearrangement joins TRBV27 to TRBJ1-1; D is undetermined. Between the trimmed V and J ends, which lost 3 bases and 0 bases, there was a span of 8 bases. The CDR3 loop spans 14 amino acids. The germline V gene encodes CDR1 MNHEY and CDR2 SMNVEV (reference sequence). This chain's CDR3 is CASSFPGMNTEAFF. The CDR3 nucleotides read TGTGCCAGCAGTTTCCCGGGTATGAACACTGAAGCTTTCTTT.

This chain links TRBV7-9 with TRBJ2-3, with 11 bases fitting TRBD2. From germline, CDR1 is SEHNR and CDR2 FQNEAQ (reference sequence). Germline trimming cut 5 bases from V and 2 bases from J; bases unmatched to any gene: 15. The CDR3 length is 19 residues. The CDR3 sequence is CASSVTETLAGAYTDTQYF. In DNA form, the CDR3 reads TGTGCCAGCAGCGTCACAGAAACACTAGCGGGAGCGTACACAGATACGCAGTATTTT.

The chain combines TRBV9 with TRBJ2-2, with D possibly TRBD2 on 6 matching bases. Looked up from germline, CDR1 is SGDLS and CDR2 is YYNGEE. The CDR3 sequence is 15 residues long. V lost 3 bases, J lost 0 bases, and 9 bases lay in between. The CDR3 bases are TGTGCCAGCAGCGCGGGGGATACGAACACCGGGGAGCTGTTTTTT. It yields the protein CASSAGDTNTGELFF. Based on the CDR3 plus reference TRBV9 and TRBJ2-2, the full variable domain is DSGVTQTPKHLITATGQRVTLRCSPRSGDLSVYWYQQSLDQGLQFLIQYYNGEERAKGNILERFSAQQFPDLHSELNLSSLELGDSALYFCASSAGDTNTGELFFGEGSRLTVL.

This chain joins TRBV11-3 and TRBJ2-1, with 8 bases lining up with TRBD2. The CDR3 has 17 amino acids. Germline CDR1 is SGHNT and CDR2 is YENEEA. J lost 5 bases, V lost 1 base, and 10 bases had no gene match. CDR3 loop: CASSLGLPGLGHNEQFF. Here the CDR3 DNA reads TGTGCCAGCAGCTTAGGCCTACCGGGACTAGGACACAATGAGCAGTTCTTC. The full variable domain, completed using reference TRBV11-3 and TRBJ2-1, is EAGVVQSPRYKIIEKKQPVAFWCNPISGHNTLYWYLQNLGQGPELLIRYENEEAVDDSQLPKDRFSAERLKGVDSTLKIQPAELGDSAVYLCASSLGLPGLGHNEQFFGPGTRLTVL.

The CDR3 loop reads CASSSRTDTQYF. CDR3 nucleotides: TGTGCCAGCAGTTCTCGCACAGATACGCAGTATTTT. The chain links TRBV27 to TRBJ2-3; D remains unclear. This CDR3 has 12 amino acids. Trimming removed 4 bases from V and 1 base from J, with 3 bases in between. The germline gives CDR1 MNHEY, CDR2 SMNVEV (reference sequence).

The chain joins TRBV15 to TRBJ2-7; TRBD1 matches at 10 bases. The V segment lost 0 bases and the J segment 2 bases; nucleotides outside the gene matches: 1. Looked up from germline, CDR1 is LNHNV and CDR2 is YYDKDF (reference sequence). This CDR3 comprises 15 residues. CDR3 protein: CATSREGTGAYEQYF. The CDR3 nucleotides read TGTGCCACCAGCAGAGAAGGGACAGGGGCCTACGAGCAGTACTTC.

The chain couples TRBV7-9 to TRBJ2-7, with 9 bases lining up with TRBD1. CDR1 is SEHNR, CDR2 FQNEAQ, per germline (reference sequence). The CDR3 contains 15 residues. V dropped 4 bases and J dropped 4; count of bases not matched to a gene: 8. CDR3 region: CASSSAGTGRYEQYF. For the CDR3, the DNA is TGTGCCAGCAGCTCCGCAGGGACAGGGAGATACGAGCAGTACTTC.

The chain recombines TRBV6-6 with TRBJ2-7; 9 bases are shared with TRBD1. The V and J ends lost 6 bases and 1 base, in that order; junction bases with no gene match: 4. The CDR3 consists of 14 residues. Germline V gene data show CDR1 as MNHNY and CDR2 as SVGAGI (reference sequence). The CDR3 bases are TGTGCCAGCAGCCGGGGGACAGGGTCCTACGAGCAGTACTTC. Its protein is CASSRGTGSYEQYF.

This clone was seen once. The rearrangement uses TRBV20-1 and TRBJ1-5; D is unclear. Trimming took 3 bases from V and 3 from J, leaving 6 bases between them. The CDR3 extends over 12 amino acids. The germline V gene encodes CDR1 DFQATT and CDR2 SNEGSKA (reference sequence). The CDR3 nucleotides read TGCAGTGCTAGTCCTCTCAATCAGCCCCAGCATTTT. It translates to CSASPLNQPQHF.

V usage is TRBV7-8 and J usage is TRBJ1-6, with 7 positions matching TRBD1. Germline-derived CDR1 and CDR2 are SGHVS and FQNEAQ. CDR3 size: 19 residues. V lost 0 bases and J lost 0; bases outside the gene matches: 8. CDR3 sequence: CASSLAFGTASSYNSPLHF. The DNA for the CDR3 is TGTGCCAGCAGCTTAGCCTTTGGGACAGCGAGCTCCTATAATTCACCCCTCCACTTT.

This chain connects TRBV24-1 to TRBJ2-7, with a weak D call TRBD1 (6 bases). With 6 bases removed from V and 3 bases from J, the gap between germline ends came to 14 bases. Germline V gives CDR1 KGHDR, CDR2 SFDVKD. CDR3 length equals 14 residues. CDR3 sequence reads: CATSQGSGIYEQYF. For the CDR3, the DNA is TGTGCCACCAGTCAGGGGTCCGGGATCTACGAGCAGTACTTC.

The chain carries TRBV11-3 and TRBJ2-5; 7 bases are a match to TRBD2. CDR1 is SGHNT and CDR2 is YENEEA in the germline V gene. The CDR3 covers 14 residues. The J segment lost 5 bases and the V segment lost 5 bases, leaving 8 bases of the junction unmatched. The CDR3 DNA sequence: TGTGCCAGCAGCCCGGGGGGTAGAGTGGAGACCCAGTACTTC. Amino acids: CASSPGGRVETQYF.

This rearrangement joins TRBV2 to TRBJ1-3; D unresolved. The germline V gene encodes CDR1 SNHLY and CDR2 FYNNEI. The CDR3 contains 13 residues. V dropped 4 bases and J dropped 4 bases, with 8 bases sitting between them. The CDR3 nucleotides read TGTGCCAGCAGTGGCGGGTTCGGAAACACCATATATTTT. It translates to CASSGGFGNTIYF.

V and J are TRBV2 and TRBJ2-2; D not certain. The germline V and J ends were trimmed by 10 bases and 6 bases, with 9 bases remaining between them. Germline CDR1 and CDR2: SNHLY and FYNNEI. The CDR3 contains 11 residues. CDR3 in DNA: TGTGCCACAAGACTTGCCGGGGAGCTGTTTTTT. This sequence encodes CATRLAGELFF.

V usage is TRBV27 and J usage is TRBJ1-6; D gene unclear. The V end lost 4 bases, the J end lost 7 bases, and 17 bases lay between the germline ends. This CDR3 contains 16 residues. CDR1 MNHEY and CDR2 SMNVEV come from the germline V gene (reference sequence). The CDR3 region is CASSSLWEIENSPLHF. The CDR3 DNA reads TGTGCCAGCAGTTCTCTCTGGGAGATAGAGAATTCACCCCTCCACTTT.

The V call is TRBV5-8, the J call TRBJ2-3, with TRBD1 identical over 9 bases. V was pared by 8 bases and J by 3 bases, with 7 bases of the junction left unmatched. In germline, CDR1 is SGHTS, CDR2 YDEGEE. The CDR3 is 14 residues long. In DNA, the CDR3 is TGTGCCAGTCACAGGGGGCCGGGTACAGATACGCAGTATTTT. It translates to CASHRGPGTDTQYF.

The CDR3 DNA reads TGTGCCAGTAGTACCGGACAGGGTCTAAGGGAGACCCAGTACTTC. Its protein product is CASSTGQGLRETQYF. The chain combines TRBV19 with TRBJ2-5; 8 bases agree with TRBD1. The V gene end was trimmed by 4 bases and the J gene end by 5 bases; junction bases not matched to a gene: 9. The CDR3 is made up of 15 amino acids. Per the germline V gene, CDR1 is LNHDA and CDR2 is SQIVND (reference sequence).